Listed below are T cell receptor beta chains from one sample, sequenced in a study of blood T cell repertoires in COVID-19. Profiled with immunoSEQ multiplex PCR; TCRdb holds only in-frame clones, not every one. Of a few hundred thousand clones in the sample, approximately 87% are singletons; the top ten hold approximately 10%. The sample was PBMCs or T cells enriched from blood (not recorded which). Receptors originate from a woman in her forties or fifties who had recovered from COVID-19. Both conserved end residues are part of each CDR3. Each record gives: J gene, clone size, V gene, D gene, CDR3 protein, CDR3 DNA. A D gene is named only where the DNA matches it firmly. Not all rows give a size; the values are once, few, many and, for expanded clones, a class.

j_gene: TRBJ1-1
abundance: -
v_gene: TRBV12-3/TRBV12-4
d_gene: -
CDR3aa: CASSFMGDTEAFF
CDR3nt: TGTGCCAGCAGTTTTATGGGAGACACTGAAGCTTTCTTT

j_gene: TRBJ1-2
abundance: few
v_gene: TRBV4-2
d_gene: -
CDR3aa: CASTWGRETNYGYTF
CDR3nt: TGTGCCAGCACCTGGGGCCGGGAGACTAACTATGGCTACACCTTC

j_gene: TRBJ2-5
abundance: -
v_gene: TRBV5-1
d_gene: TRBD2
CDR3aa: CASSLAGTTETQYF
CDR3nt: TGCGCCAGCAGCTTAGCTGGGACTACTGAGACCCAGTACTTC

j_gene: TRBJ1-5
abundance: few
v_gene: TRBV7-8
d_gene: -
CDR3aa: CASSLGRRNQPQHF
CDR3nt: TGTGCCAGCAGCTTAGGACGGAGAAATCAGCCCCAGCATTTT

j_gene: TRBJ2-7
abundance: -
v_gene: TRBV3-1/TRBV3-2
d_gene: TRBD2
CDR3aa: CASSQGRGSSYEQYF
CDR3nt: TGTGCCAGCAGCCAAGGGCGGGGGAGCTCCTACGAGCAGTACTTC

j_gene: TRBJ2-5
abundance: -
v_gene: TRBV5-8
d_gene: -
CDR3aa: CASSFSGGWETQYF
CDR3nt: TGTGCCAGCAGCTTTTCAGGCGGGTGGGAGACCCAGTACTTC

j_gene: TRBJ2-7
abundance: -
v_gene: TRBV28
d_gene: TRBD1
CDR3aa: CASSGDRVTNEQYF
CDR3nt: TGTGCCAGCAGCGGCGACAGGGTTACAAACGAGCAGTACTTC

j_gene: TRBJ2-7
abundance: few
v_gene: TRBV4-1
d_gene: TRBD1
CDR3aa: CASRFGTGYEQYF
CDR3nt: TGCGCCAGCAGGTTTGGGACAGGGTACGAGCAGTACTTC

j_gene: TRBJ1-5
abundance: -
v_gene: TRBV4-3
d_gene: TRBD1
CDR3aa: CASSQSDRVVQPQHF
CDR3nt: TGCGCCAGCAGCCAAAGTGACAGGGTTGTTCAGCCCCAGCATTTT

j_gene: TRBJ2-7
abundance: -
v_gene: TRBV2
d_gene: -
CDR3aa: CPQSRRGAYEQYF
CDR3nt: TGTCCACAATCGCGGAGGGGTGCCTACGAGCAGTACTTC

j_gene: TRBJ2-2
abundance: -
v_gene: TRBV6-5
d_gene: -
CDR3aa: CASRRRQDGELFF
CDR3nt: TGTGCCAGCCGACGCCGACAGGACGGGGAGCTGTTTTTT

j_gene: TRBJ2-7
abundance: few
v_gene: TRBV27
d_gene: TRBD1
CDR3aa: CASSPQGVRDEQYF
CDR3nt: TGTGCCAGCAGTCCACAGGGGGTAAGGGACGAGCAGTACTTC

j_gene: TRBJ2-5
abundance: once
v_gene: TRBV5-1
d_gene: -
CDR3aa: CASSLSGIRQETQYF
CDR3nt: TGCGCCAGCAGCTTGTCGGGTATCAGACAAGAGACCCAGTACTTC

j_gene: TRBJ1-2
abundance: -
v_gene: TRBV28
d_gene: TRBD1
CDR3aa: CASSLLRQGHGYTF
CDR3nt: TGTGCCAGCAGCCTGCTACGACAGGGCCATGGCTACACCTTC

j_gene: TRBJ2-2
abundance: -
v_gene: TRBV7-2
d_gene: TRBD2
CDR3aa: CASNLPRAGGIESTGELFF
CDR3nt: TGTGCCAGCAACCTCCCGCGAGCGGGGGGGATTGAGAGCACCGGGGAGCTGTTTTTT

j_gene: TRBJ2-1
abundance: -
v_gene: TRBV19
d_gene: TRBD1
CDR3aa: CASAETGEVGEQFF
CDR3nt: TGTGCCAGTGCCGAGACAGGGGAAGTTGGCGAGCAGTTCTTC

j_gene: TRBJ1-2
abundance: -
v_gene: TRBV5-8
d_gene: -
CDR3aa: CASSPADRNYGYTF
CDR3nt: TGTGCCAGCAGCCCGGCCGACAGAAACTATGGCTACACCTTC

j_gene: TRBJ2-2
abundance: -
v_gene: TRBV27
d_gene: TRBD2
CDR3aa: CASRPWGGLAGELFF
CDR3nt: TGTGCCAGCCGACCATGGGGGGGTTTGGCCGGGGAGCTGTTTTTT

j_gene: TRBJ1-1
abundance: -
v_gene: TRBV2
d_gene: -
CDR3aa: CASLESSVNTEAFF
CDR3nt: TGTGCCAGCCTCGAATCCAGCGTGAACACTGAAGCTTTCTTT

j_gene: TRBJ2-3
abundance: -
v_gene: TRBV5-1
d_gene: -
CDR3aa: CASSLAPIGESTDTQYF
CDR3nt: TGCGCCAGCAGCTTGGCCCCAATCGGGGAAAGCACAGATACGCAGTATTTT

j_gene: TRBJ2-1
abundance: -
v_gene: TRBV5-5
d_gene: TRBD2
CDR3aa: CASSSGGSNEQFF
CDR3nt: TGTGCCAGCAGCTCCGGGGGGAGCAATGAGCAGTTCTTC

j_gene: TRBJ2-2
abundance: -
v_gene: TRBV6-5
d_gene: -
CDR3aa: CASSYSFTVNTGELFF
CDR3nt: TGTGCCAGCAGTTACTCGTTTACAGTGAACACCGGGGAGCTGTTTTTT

j_gene: TRBJ1-3
abundance: -
v_gene: TRBV30
d_gene: -
CDR3aa: CAWRRGTGNTIYF
CDR3nt: TGTGCCTGGAGAAGGGGCACGGGAAACACCATATATTTT

j_gene: TRBJ1-6
abundance: -
v_gene: TRBV9
d_gene: TRBD1
CDR3aa: CASSVTGGNSPLHF
CDR3nt: TGTGCCAGCAGCGTCACAGGGGGCAATTCACCCCTCCACTTT

j_gene: TRBJ2-1
abundance: -
v_gene: TRBV6-2/TRBV6-3
d_gene: -
CDR3aa: CASSQTGNEQFF
CDR3nt: TGTGCCAGCAGTCAGACAGGCAATGAGCAGTTCTTC

j_gene: TRBJ2-5
abundance: -
v_gene: TRBV7-6
d_gene: -
CDR3aa: CASSPEGADKTQYF
CDR3nt: TGTGCCAGCAGCCCGGAGGGGGCGGATAAGACCCAGTACTTC

j_gene: TRBJ1-2
abundance: -
v_gene: TRBV21-1
d_gene: -
CDR3aa: CASIPKRANYGYTF
CDR3nt: TGTGCCAGCATCCCCAAGCGGGCTAACTATGGCTACACCTTC

j_gene: TRBJ1-3
abundance: -
v_gene: TRBV29-1
d_gene: -
CDR3aa: CSAVTNSGNTIYF
CDR3nt: TGCAGCGCGGTGACAAATTCTGGAAACACCATATATTTT

j_gene: TRBJ1-6
abundance: -
v_gene: TRBV28
d_gene: -
CDR3aa: CASSPGSSRAYNSPLHF
CDR3nt: TGTGCCAGCAGTCCCGGGTCCTCACGGGCCTATAATTCACCCCTCCACTTT

j_gene: TRBJ1-3
abundance: -
v_gene: TRBV5-5
d_gene: -
CDR3aa: CASTKTGTYGNTIYF
CDR3nt: TGTGCCAGCACAAAGACAGGCACTTATGGAAACACCATATATTTT

j_gene: TRBJ1-2
abundance: -
v_gene: TRBV4-2
d_gene: TRBD1
CDR3aa: CASSQPDRDGYTF
CDR3nt: TGTGCCAGCAGCCAACCGGACAGGGACGGCTACACCTTC

j_gene: TRBJ1-2
abundance: -
v_gene: TRBV4-3
d_gene: TRBD1
CDR3aa: CASSQIQGGYGYTF
CDR3nt: TGCGCCAGCAGCCAGATCCAGGGGGGCTATGGCTACACCTTC

j_gene: TRBJ2-5
abundance: -
v_gene: TRBV27
d_gene: TRBD2
CDR3aa: CASSPGAGREETQYF
CDR3nt: TGTGCCAGCAGCCCCGGGGCAGGGAGGGAAGAGACCCAGTACTTC

j_gene: TRBJ1-1
abundance: -
v_gene: TRBV27
d_gene: -
CDR3aa: CASTPGEGTEAFF
CDR3nt: TGTGCCAGCACCCCAGGGGAGGGCACTGAAGCTTTCTTT

j_gene: TRBJ1-2
abundance: -
v_gene: TRBV11-2
d_gene: -
CDR3aa: CASSLVGRANYGYTF
CDR3nt: TGTGCCAGCAGCTTAGTGGGGAGGGCTAACTATGGCTACACCTTC

j_gene: TRBJ1-1
abundance: -
v_gene: TRBV9
d_gene: -
CDR3aa: CASSPRQMNTEAFF
CDR3nt: TGTGCCAGCAGCCCTCGACAGATGAACACTGAAGCTTTCTTT

j_gene: TRBJ1-1
abundance: -
v_gene: TRBV5-1
d_gene: -
CDR3aa: CASSFNRDDTEAFF
CDR3nt: TGCGCCAGCAGCTTTAACAGGGATGACACTGAAGCTTTCTTT

j_gene: TRBJ1-1
abundance: -
v_gene: TRBV6-5
d_gene: -
CDR3aa: CASPPTPGGNTEAFF
CDR3nt: TGTGCCAGCCCGCCGACCCCCGGGGGGAACACTGAAGCTTTCTTT

j_gene: TRBJ1-2
abundance: -
v_gene: TRBV5-5
d_gene: -
CDR3aa: CASSGDKSLSF
CDR3nt: TGTGCCAGCAGCGGCGACAAGAGTCTCTCGTTC

j_gene: TRBJ2-2
abundance: -
v_gene: TRBV5-1
d_gene: TRBD2
CDR3aa: CASSFYGTSGGPRGTGELFF
CDR3nt: TGCGCCAGCAGCTTTTACGGGACTAGCGGGGGCCCGCGAGGCACCGGGGAGCTGTTTTTT

j_gene: TRBJ1-5
abundance: -
v_gene: TRBV30
d_gene: -
CDR3aa: CAWSTQGSEPQHF
CDR3nt: TGTGCCTGGAGTACCCAGGGTTCGGAGCCCCAGCATTTT

j_gene: TRBJ1-2
abundance: once
v_gene: TRBV13
d_gene: -
CDR3aa: CASSNNELDGYTF
CDR3nt: TGTGCCAGCAGCAATAATGAGTTAGATGGCTACACCTTC

j_gene: TRBJ2-3
abundance: -
v_gene: TRBV5-4
d_gene: TRBD2
CDR3aa: CASSWGTGGGTDTQYF
CDR3nt: TGTGCCAGCAGCTGGGGCACGGGGGGGGGCACAGATACGCAGTATTTT

j_gene: TRBJ2-7
abundance: -
v_gene: TRBV5-1
d_gene: -
CDR3aa: CASSLAPGSYEQYF
CDR3nt: TGCGCCAGCAGCTTGGCCCCCGGTTCCTACGAGCAGTACTTC

j_gene: TRBJ1-2
abundance: -
v_gene: TRBV5-4
d_gene: TRBD1
CDR3aa: CASSLAATGRDGYTF
CDR3nt: TGTGCCAGCAGCTTGGCCGCGACAGGGCGAGATGGCTACACCTTC

j_gene: TRBJ1-1
abundance: -
v_gene: TRBV30
d_gene: -
CDR3aa: CAWSVADMNTEAFF
CDR3nt: TGTGCCTGGAGTGTTGCAGATATGAACACTGAAGCTTTCTTT

j_gene: TRBJ1-5
abundance: -
v_gene: TRBV28
d_gene: -
CDR3aa: CASSLTWGEGNQPQHF
CDR3nt: TGTGCCAGCAGTTTAACTTGGGGGGAAGGGAATCAGCCCCAGCATTTT